This T cell receptor (beta chain) was sequenced in a study of chemoradiotherapy in HPV16-positive cancers. Overall study: A couple of HPV16-positive patients' cells yielded candidate HPV-specific clones and common motifs. Broader study findings: Functional assays defining HPV-specific T cells used only two HPV16-positive patients. Candidate HPV-specific clones and E7-related TCR motifs grew in tumor during treatment.

Profiled with immunoSEQ multiplex PCR; TCRdb holds only in-frame clones, not every one. This table holds about 21,000 clones, approximately 89% found once. Turning to this clone: The antigen remains unidentified.

The CDR3 contains 16 residues. Germline V lookup: CDR1 SGHRS, CDR2 YFSETQ. Trimming took 0 bases from V and 5 from J; bases not matched to a gene: 7. Samples were taken several times over chemoradiotherapy. The receptor was isolated from a human donor with HPV-associated anogenital cancer. V usage is TRBV5-1 and J usage is TRBJ2-1; 8 bases line up with TRBD2. This specimen was blood, taken from a patient who underwent chemoradiotherapy. In DNA, the CDR3 is TGCGCCAGCAGCTTGGGGGGACTAGTGGGTAACAATGAGCAGTTCTTC. It codes for CASSLGGLVGNNEQFF.